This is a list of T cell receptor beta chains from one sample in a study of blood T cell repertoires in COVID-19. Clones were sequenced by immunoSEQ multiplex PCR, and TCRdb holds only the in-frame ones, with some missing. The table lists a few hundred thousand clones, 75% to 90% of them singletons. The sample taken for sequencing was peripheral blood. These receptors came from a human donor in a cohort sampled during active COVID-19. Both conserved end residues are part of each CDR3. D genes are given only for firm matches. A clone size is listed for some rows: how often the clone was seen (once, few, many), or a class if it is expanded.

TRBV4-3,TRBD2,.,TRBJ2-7,CASSQESSGVLYEQYF,TGCGCCAGCAGCCAAGAGTCCAGCGGGGTCTTATACGAGCAGTACTTC
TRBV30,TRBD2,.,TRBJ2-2,CAWREILAGDTGELFF,TGTGCCTGGAGAGAGATACTAGCGGGAGACACCGGGGAGCTGTTTTTT
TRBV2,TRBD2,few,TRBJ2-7,CASSAGLAAAYEQYF,TGTGCCAGCAGTGCCGGACTAGCGGCAGCCTACGAGCAGTACTTC
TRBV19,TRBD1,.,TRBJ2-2,CASSIPYNPGTGRIGELFF,TGTGCCAGTAGTATACCATACAATCCCGGGACAGGGAGGATCGGGGAGCTGTTTTTT
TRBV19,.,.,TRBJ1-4,CASTHWPEKLFF,TGTGCCAGTACTCATTGGCCTGAAAAACTGTTTTTT
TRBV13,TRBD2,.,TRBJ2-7,CASSPSGGWGEREQYF,TGTGCCAGCAGTCCTAGCGGAGGCTGGGGAGAGCGGGAGCAGTACTTC
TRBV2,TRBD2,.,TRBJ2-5,CASGGRDETQYF,TGTGCCAGCGGGGGGAGGGATGAGACCCAGTACTTC
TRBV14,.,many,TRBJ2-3,CASSQLGWNTDTQYF,TGTGCCAGCAGCCAGCTAGGATGGAACACAGATACGCAGTATTTT
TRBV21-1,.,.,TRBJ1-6,CASISGRGQRFSPLHF,TGTGCCAGCATCTCGGGCAGGGGGCAAAGGTTTTCACCCCTCCACTTT
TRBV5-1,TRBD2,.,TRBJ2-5,CASSLGGLAGRETQYF,TGCGCCAGCAGCTTGGGGGGACTAGCGGGACGGGAGACCCAGTACTTC
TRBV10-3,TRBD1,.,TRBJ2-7,CASETGGSYEQYF,TGTGCCTCTGAGACAGGGGGCTCCTACGAGCAGTACTTC
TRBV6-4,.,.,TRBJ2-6,CASSNSGDLSSGANVLTF,TGTGCCAGTAGTAACTCCGGTGACTTAAGCTCTGGGGCCAACGTCCTGACTTTC
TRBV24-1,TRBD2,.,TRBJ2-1,CATNGGVGNEQFF,TGTGCCACCAACGGGGGGGTCGGAAATGAGCAGTTCTTC
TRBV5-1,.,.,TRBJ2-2,CASSPGTLNTGELFF,TGCGCCAGCAGCCCAGGGACTTTGAACACCGGGGAGCTGTTTTTT
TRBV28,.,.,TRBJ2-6,CASSFQRTGYGANVLTF,TGTGCCAGCAGTTTCCAAAGAACAGGGTACGGGGCCAACGTCCTGACTTTC
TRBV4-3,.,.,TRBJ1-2,CASSQDGQGRDYGYTF,TGCGCCAGCAGCCAAGATGGCCAGGGGCGAGACTATGGCTACACCTTC
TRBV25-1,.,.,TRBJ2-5,CASSGLGGFVETQYF,TGTGCCAGCAGTGGCCTCGGGGGTTTTGTGGAGACCCAGTACTTC
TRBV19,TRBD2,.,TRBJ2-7,CASSRGRGLADSYEQYF,TGTGCCAGTAGTCGGGGGAGGGGACTAGCGGACTCCTACGAGCAGTACTTC
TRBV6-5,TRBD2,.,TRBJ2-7,CASSSGLAGPYEQYF,TGTGCCAGCAGCAGCGGACTAGCGGGCCCCTACGAGCAGTACTTC
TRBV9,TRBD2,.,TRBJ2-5,CASSVGISGTIETQYF,TGTGCCAGCAGCGTGGGGATAAGCGGGACCATAGAGACCCAGTACTTC
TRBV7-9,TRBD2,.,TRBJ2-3,CASSLGGSLTDTQYF,TGTGCCAGCAGCTTGGGCGGGAGCCTCACAGATACGCAGTATTTT
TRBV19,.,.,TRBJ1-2,CASSIVGDSDGYTF,TGTGCCAGTAGTATAGTGGGAGATTCCGATGGCTACACCTTC
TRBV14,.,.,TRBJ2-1,CASSLYRAANEQFF,TGTGCCAGCAGCCTATACAGGGCAGCGAATGAGCAGTTCTTC
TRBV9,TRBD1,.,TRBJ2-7,CASSSGTGSSYEQYF,TGTGCCAGCAGCTCCGGGACAGGTAGCTCCTACGAGCAGTACTTC
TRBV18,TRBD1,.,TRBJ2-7,CASSPRRQGDEQYF,TGTGCCAGCTCACCACGTAGACAGGGGGACGAGCAGTACTTC
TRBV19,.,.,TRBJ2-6,CASIPDGNVLTF,TGTGCCAGTATCCCCGACGGGAACGTCCTGACTTTC
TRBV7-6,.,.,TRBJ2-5,CASTLEGGQGGETQYF,TGTGCCAGCACCTTAGAAGGAGGGCAGGGCGGGGAGACCCAGTACTTC
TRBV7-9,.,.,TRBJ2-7,CASSLVGSSYEQYF,TGTGCCAGCAGCTTAGTTGGCAGCTCCTACGAGCAGTACTTC
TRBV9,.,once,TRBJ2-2,CASSVRGENTGELFF,TGTGCCAGCAGCGTTCGCGGAGAGAACACCGGGGAGCTGTTTTTT
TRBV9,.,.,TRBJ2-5,CASSEERQETQYF,TGTGCCAGCAGCGAAGAGCGTCAAGAGACCCAGTACTTC
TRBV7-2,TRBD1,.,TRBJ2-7,CASSLSGTGSREQYF,TGTGCCAGCAGCTTGTCCGGGACAGGGTCGCGCGAGCAGTACTTC
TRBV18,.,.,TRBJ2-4,CASSETVAKNIQYF,TGTGCCAGCTCAGAGACAGTAGCCAAAAACATTCAGTACTTC
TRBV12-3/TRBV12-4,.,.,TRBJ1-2,CASSLVAWGYTF,TGTGCCAGCAGTTTGGTAGCTTGGGGCTACACCTTC
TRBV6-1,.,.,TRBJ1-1,CASSEGTAVWYGAFF,TGTGCCAGCAGTGAAGGGACAGCAGTTTGGTATGGAGCTTTCTTT
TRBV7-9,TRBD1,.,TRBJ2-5,CASSFSEGARTQYF,TGTGCCAGCAGCTTTAGCGAGGGGGCGAGAACCCAGTACTTC
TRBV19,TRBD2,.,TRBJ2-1,CASTPLAGVASSYNEQFF,TGTGCCAGTACCCCACTAGCGGGGGTAGCCAGCTCCTACAATGAGCAGTTCTTC
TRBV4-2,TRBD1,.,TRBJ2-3,CASSQVLTGQATDTQYF,TGTGCCAGCAGCCAAGTCCTTACGGGACAGGCGACAGATACGCAGTATTTT
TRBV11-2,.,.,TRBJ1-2,CASSPTSGLGYTF,TGTGCCAGCAGCCCCACCTCAGGGCTTGGCTACACCTTC
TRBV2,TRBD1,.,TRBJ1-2,CAGREDRTGNGYTF,TGTGCCGGGCGAGAAGATAGGACAGGGAATGGCTACACCTTC
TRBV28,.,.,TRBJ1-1,CASSLARNTEAFF,TGTGCCAGCAGTTTAGCCAGGAACACTGAAGCTTTCTTT
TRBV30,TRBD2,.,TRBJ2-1,CAWSRVWTSGRASEQFF,TGTGCCTGGAGTAGGGTGTGGACTAGCGGGAGGGCTAGTGAGCAGTTCTTC